This T cell receptor (beta chain) was captured by sequencing in a study of shared clonotypes between healthy human individuals. Study background: The donor pool was made up of a couple of women and three men aged 18 to 49.

This clone was seen only once. The germline V gene has CDR1 SGHRS and CDR2 YFSETQ. The CDR3 loop spans 13 amino acids. The V gene lost 7 bases and the J gene lost 0 bases, with 11 bases spanning the gap. Assay used: immunoSEQ multiplex PCR; TCRdb lists only in-frame clones, some missing. The sample holds some 1 million clones, 65% to 75% seen once. Specimen: memory CD4+ T cells sorted from blood. The subset here: CD45RA-negative fraction. The receptor was derived from a man between 18 and 35 years old in good health. The V gene is TRBV5-1, the J gene TRBJ2-7; TRBD1 might be the D (6 bases). The chain's CDR3 is CASRQVNSYEQYF. The CDR3 DNA reads as TGCGCCAGCCGACAGGTCAACTCCTACGAGCAGTACTTC.